The 26 T cell receptor beta chains below all came from one sample that was sequenced in a study of cytotoxic CD8 clonotypes in ibrutinib-treated CLL. Sequencing used immunoSEQ multiplex PCR; TCRdb keeps in-frame clones, though not all of them. The sample has 150,000 to 250,000 clones; about two thirds are singletons. The specimen comprised PBMCs, sampled after 24 months of ibrutinib treatment. These receptors were taken from a human donor with chronic lymphocytic leukemia.

The chain carries TRBV5-1 and TRBJ2-3, with 12 bases identical to TRBD2. The germline V gene encodes CDR1 SGHRS and CDR2 YFSETQ. Germline trimming cut 4 bases from V and 4 bases from J; bases unmatched to any gene: 4. This CDR3 comprises 15 residues. The chain's CDR3 is CASSVLAGGSDTQYF. CDR3 bases: TGCGCCAGCAGCGTACTAGCGGGAGGTTCAGATACGCAGTATTTT.

V gene TRBV30 combines with J gene TRBJ2-7; no reliable D call. The CDR3 runs to 12 residues. The germline V and J ends were trimmed by 5 bases and 3 bases, with 11 bases remaining between them. Looked up from germline, CDR1 is GTSNPN and CDR2 is SVGIG (reference sequence). The CDR3: CAWDRVGYEQYF. The CDR3 coding sequence is TGTGCCTGGGATAGGGTGGGCTACGAGCAGTACTTC.

This clone was seen only a few times. This rearrangement joins TRBV4-2 to TRBJ2-7; the D gene is possibly TRBD2 (6 bases). This CDR3 spans 17 amino acids. Trimming shortened V by 3 bases and J by 6 bases, and 24 bases separated the two germline ends. CDR1 and CDR2 (germline): LGHNA, YNFKEQ. CDR3 protein: CASSQVIQSGSPGEQYF. The CDR3 DNA reads as TGTGCCAGCAGCCAGGTCATACAAAGCGGGTCCCCCGGCGAGCAGTACTTC.

The chain joins TRBV7-9 to TRBJ2-5; D is uncertain. V lost 4 bases and J 4 bases, leaving 7 bases between the germline ends. This CDR3 has 12 residues. Germline V gene data show CDR1 as SEHNR and CDR2 as FQNEAQ (reference sequence). The CDR3 loop reads CASSSRVETQYF. CDR3 sequence (DNA): TGTGCCAGCAGCTCTAGGGTAGAGACCCAGTACTTC.

The chain has TRBV5-4 and TRBJ2-1, with D perhaps matching TRBD2 (5 bases). Trimming cost V 3 bases and J 9 bases, with 16 bases left between them. The CDR3 has 14 residues. The germline V gene encodes CDR1 SGHNT and CDR2 YYREEE (reference sequence). The CDR3 reads CASSSRDYVGEQFF. The CDR3 bases are TGTGCCAGCAGCTCCCGAGACTATGTCGGTGAGCAGTTCTTC. The entire variable domain, with the rest obtained from reference TRBV5-4 and TRBJ2-1, is as follows: ETGVTQSPTHLIKTRGQQVTLRCSSQSGHNTVSWYQQALGQGPQFIFQYYREEENGRGNFPPRFSGLQFPNYSSELNVNALELDDSALYLCASSSRDYVGEQFFGPGTRLTVL.

The chain is built from TRBV27 and TRBJ2-7, with TRBD2 matching over 8 bases. Germline loops: CDR1 MNHEY, CDR2 SMNVEV (reference sequence). V trimming: 3 bases; J trimming: 3 bases; junction bases outside the gene matches: 4. The CDR3 has 14 residues. CDR3 DNA sequence: TGTGCCAGCAGTTTGGCGGGGGGCAACTACGAGCAGTACTTC. It encodes CASSLAGGNYEQYF.

CDR3 DNA sequence: TGTGCCAGCAGCCCCCGACAGGTTTTGGGTAGTGATACGCAGTATTTT. Encoded protein: CASSPRQVLGSDTQYF. The gene calls are TRBV14 and TRBJ2-3; possibly TRBD1 for D (6 bases). Germline CDR1 and CDR2: SGHDN and FVKESK. V lost 4 bases and J lost 6, with 20 bases in between. The CDR3 contains 16 residues.

This clone occurred many times. J is TRBJ2-3 and V is TRBV10-3; D gene uncertain. Germline CDR1 reads ENHRY; CDR2 reads SYGVKD. V was clipped by 3 bases and J by 1 base, with 5 bases between them. This CDR3 comprises 13 residues. The CDR3 sequence: CAISEPRTDTQYF. CDR3 DNA: TGTGCCATCAGTGAACCACGCACAGATACGCAGTATTTT.

Note on this clone: The junction departs from germline at one end; a sequencing error may be responsible. V and J are TRBV6-5 and TRBJ1-2; the D gene is possibly TRBD1 (6 bases). The CDR3 contains 12 residues. Germline V gives CDR1 MNHEY, CDR2 SVGAGI. For the CDR3, the DNA is TGTGCCAGCGGTTACAACAGGGACGGCTACACCTTC. Protein sequence: CASGYNRDGYTF.

The chain uses TRBV30 and TRBJ2-3, with 14 bases identical to TRBD2. The CDR3 consists of 16 residues. V lost 5 bases and J lost 5; bases outside the gene matches: 9. Germline values: CDR1 GTSNPN, CDR2 SVGIG (reference sequence). The CDR3 DNA sequence: TGTGCCTGGGGGGCCGGGACTAGCGGGAGCGGAGATACGCAGTATTTT. Protein product: CAWGAGTSGSGDTQYF.

DNA of the CDR3: TGTGCCAGCAGCGTAGCAGAGGGCACTGAAGCTTTCTTT. Residues: CASSVAEGTEAFF. This chain uses TRBV9 with TRBJ1-1; D remains unclear. There are 13 residues in the CDR3. V was cut by 0 bases and J by 4 bases, with 7 bases left in between. Germline-derived CDR1 and CDR2 are SGDLS and YYNGEE.

J is TRBJ2-1 and V is TRBV6-5; TRBD2 matches at 7 bases. J lost 4 bases, V lost 5 bases, and 5 bases had no gene match. The length of the CDR3 is 14 residues. CDR1 MNHEY and CDR2 SVGAGI come from the germline V gene. CDR3 protein: CASSGAGPYNEQFF. The CDR3 DNA reads TGTGCCAGCAGTGGAGCGGGACCTTACAATGAGCAGTTCTTC.

J is TRBJ2-1 and V is TRBV28, with TRBD2 identical over 10 bases. With 3 bases clipped from V and 3 bases from J, the junction kept 11 bases outside the gene matches. The CDR3 is made up of 18 amino acids. CDR1 and CDR2 from the germline V gene are MDHEN and SYDVKM. The CDR3 region has the DNA TGTGCCAGCAGTTTGGAAAGTCTAGCGGGAGTATTCTACAATGAGCAGTTCTTC. It is translated as CASSLESLAGVFYNEQFF.

The V gene is TRBV19, the J gene TRBJ2-5, with unresolved D. CDR3 length: 13 residues. V was cut by 5 bases and J by 0 bases, with 7 bases left in between. Per germline, CDR1 LNHDA and CDR2 SQIVND (reference sequence). Here the CDR3 DNA reads TGTGCCAGTAGTCTGGGCTACCAAGAGACCCAGTACTTC. It codes for CASSLGYQETQYF.

The chain's CDR3 is CASSLTSGTTYEQYF. The CDR3 nucleotides read TGTGCCAGCAGCTTGACTAGCGGGACGACCTACGAGCAGTACTTC. The rearrangement links TRBV9 to TRBJ2-7; TRBD2 matches at 11 bases. CDR3 length: 15 amino acids. V lost 4 bases to trimming and J lost 2 bases; unmatched junction nucleotides: 5. Per the germline V gene, CDR1 is SGDLS and CDR2 is YYNGEE.

This chain joins TRBV4-2 and TRBJ2-7; 11 bases are a match to TRBD1. The CDR3 spans 13 residues. Trimming removed 6 bases from V and 3 bases from J; junction bases left unmatched: 1. Germline lookup yields CDR1 LGHNA and CDR2 YNFKEQ. CDR3: CASRGTGGYEQYF. CDR3 sequence (DNA): TGTGCCAGCAGGGGGACAGGGGGCTACGAGCAGTACTTC.

This clone was counted between two and nine times. The V call is TRBV27, the J call TRBJ2-7, with 9 bases aligning to TRBD1. Germline CDR1 MNHEY, CDR2 SMNVEV (reference sequence). With 5 bases clipped from V and 0 bases from J, the junction kept 2 bases outside the gene matches. The length of the CDR3 is 14 residues. The CDR3 DNA reads as TGTGCCAGCAGTCAACAGGGGGCCTCCTACGAGCAGTACTTC. It is translated as CASSQQGASYEQYF.

This clone came up once. This chain joins TRBV2 and TRBJ1-5; no definite D call. Germline V gives CDR1 SNHLY, CDR2 FYNNEI. The CDR3 loop spans 17 amino acids. V was shortened by 5 bases and J by 0 bases, with 17 bases between the two germline ends. The chain's CDR3 is CASSPGPLMVSNQPQHF. In DNA, the CDR3 is TGTGCCAGCAGTCCCGGACCCTTAATGGTTAGCAATCAGCCCCAGCATTTT. Filled out from reference TRBV2 and TRBJ1-5, the complete variable domain reads EPEVTQTPSHQVTQMGQEVILRCVPISNHLYFYWYRQILGQKVEFLVSFYNNEISEKSEIFDDQFSVERPDGSNFTLKIRSTKLEDSAMYFCASSPGPLMVSNQPQHFGDGTRLSIL.

This clone occurred once. CDR3 coding DNA: TGTGCCAGCAGTACTCGGACAGGACCCTACGAGCAGTACTTC. Translated: CASSTRTGPYEQYF. This chain uses TRBV28 with TRBJ2-7; 7 bases are a match to TRBD1. J was trimmed by 2 bases and V by 5 bases; bases with no gene match: 6. This CDR3 region has 14 residues. Germline V gene data show CDR1 as MDHEN and CDR2 as SYDVKM.

The chain is built from TRBV15 and TRBJ2-1; perhaps TRBD1 as D (6 bases). The CDR3 sequence is 18 residues long. From germline, CDR1 is LNHNV and CDR2 YYDKDF (reference sequence). The V end lost 6 bases, the J end lost 3 bases, and 24 bases lay between the germline ends. Here the CDR3 reads CATRSSGTGTTFYNEQFF. CDR3 coding DNA: TGTGCCACCAGAAGCTCAGGAACCGGGACAACTTTCTACAATGAGCAGTTCTTC.

V is TRBV27 and J is TRBJ2-5, with D possibly matching TRBD2 (5 bases). The CDR3 loop spans 15 amino acids. Germline loops: CDR1 MNHEY, CDR2 SMNVEV (reference sequence). Between the trimmed V and J ends, which lost 6 bases and 7 bases, there was a span of 21 bases. The DNA of the CDR3 is TGTGCCAGCAGCACCGGACTCATGGGTACCGGGACCCAGTACTTC. It specifies CASSTGLMGTGTQYF.

Written as DNA, the CDR3 is TGTGCCAGCAGCCCGGGACTAGCGGGGAACAATGAGCAGTTCTTC. This translates into CASSPGLAGNNEQFF. The V gene is TRBV7-9, the J gene TRBJ2-1, with 13 bases that match TRBD2. This CDR3 has 15 residues. The germline V gene has CDR1 SEHNR and CDR2 FQNEAQ (reference sequence). V lost 5 bases, J lost 5 bases, and 3 bases stayed unmatched.

This clone was found once. The J gene is TRBJ2-7, the V gene TRBV29-1; 7 bases agree with TRBD1. This CDR3 is built from 14 residues. The germline V gene has CDR1 SQVTM and CDR2 ANQGSEA. The junction had 9 bases not matched to a gene; V was cut back by 3 bases and J by 4 bases. CDR3 DNA: TGCAGCGTTGACACAACAGGGGCTAAGTACGAGCAGTACTTC. Amino acid sequence: CSVDTTGAKYEQYF.

CDR3 sequence reads: CASSLGGGKKEKLFF. DNA of the CDR3: TGCGCCAGCAGCTTGGGCGGGGGAAAGAAAGAAAAACTGTTTTTT. The chain recombines TRBV5-1 with TRBJ1-4; D might be TRBD1 (5 bases). From germline, CDR1 is SGHRS and CDR2 YFSETQ. V was cut by 0 bases and J by 8 bases, with 14 bases left in between. The length of the CDR3 is 15 residues.

This sequence joins TRBV30 and TRBJ1-5, with D uncertain. CDR1 and CDR2 from the germline V gene are GTSNPN and SVGIG (reference sequence). CDR3 length equals 15 residues. V lost 1 base and J lost 3, with 13 bases in between. DNA for the CDR3: TGTGCCTGGAGTGGGACGCCTTTACTCAATCAGCCCCAGCATTTT. Translating gives CAWSGTPLLNQPQHF.

This clone is termed medium-sized. The V call is TRBV5-6, the J call TRBJ2-2; D possibly corresponds to TRBD2 (6 bases). Germline-derived CDR1 and CDR2 are SGHDT and YYEEEE. Deletions cut 2 bases from V and 4 bases from J, with 9 bases between. The CDR3 runs to 14 residues. The chain's CDR3 is CASSFGSRTGELFF. The CDR3 nucleotides read TGTGCCAGCAGCTTCGGGAGCCGCACCGGGGAGCTGTTTTTT. The full variable domain, completed using reference TRBV5-6 and TRBJ2-2, is DAGVTQSPTHLIKTRGQQVTLRCSPKSGHDTVSWYQQALGQGPQFIFQYYEEEERQRGNFPDRFSGHQFPNYSSELNVNALLLGDSALYLCASSFGSRTGELFFGEGSRLTVL.